This passage covers 18 T cell receptor beta chains from one sample sequenced in a study of CD8 T cells in ankylosing spondylitis. Study results and caveats: Typical of ankylosing spondylitis blood, it appeared, was a TCR beta motif of under 10 highly homologous variants.

Antigens for these TCRs are unknown. A single record per CDR3 protein comes from TCRdb applying MiXCR to the 5' RACE reads. The sample has 400,000 or so distinct CDR3 sequences; more than 25% are singletons. The sample was blood, either unsorted or a sorted T cell fraction (not recorded which). Receptors were obtained from a male donor with ankylosing spondylitis.

The chain combines TRBV20-1 with TRBJ2-7; TRBD2 agrees at 7 bases. The CDR3 totals 15 residues. Germline-derived CDR1 and CDR2 are DFQATT and SNEGSKA (reference sequence). V was clipped by 5 bases and J by 3 bases; unmatched bases: 13. The CDR3 reads CSAYNFREALYEQYF. CDR3 nucleotide sequence: TGCAGTGCTTATAACTTCCGGGAGGCCCTCTACGAGCAGTACTTC.

The sample holds a few counts of this clonotype. The gene calls are TRBV13 and TRBJ1-1; D perhaps matches TRBD1 (6 bases). This CDR3 region has 14 residues. Germline CDR1 reads PRHDT; CDR2 reads FYEKMQ (reference sequence). V lost 5 bases to trimming and J lost 3 bases, with 13 bases between them. CDR3: CASSVKRGDTEAFF. In nucleotides, the CDR3 is TGTGCCAGCAGCGTCAAGAGGGGGGACACTGAAGCTTTCTTT.

V gene TRBV5-1 combines with J gene TRBJ2-1, with TRBD2 identical over 10 bases. The junction had 7 bases not matched to a gene; V was cut back by 0 bases and J by 4 bases. Germline V gives CDR1 SGHRS, CDR2 YFSETQ. This CDR3 contains 17 residues. The CDR3 nucleotides are TGCGCCAGCAGCTTGGTAGTAGCGGGAGGATTATACAATGAGCAGTTCTTC. Its translation: CASSLVVAGGLYNEQFF.

This clonotype was detected a few times. This chain links TRBV5-1 with TRBJ2-3, with D unresolved. Germline V lookup: CDR1 SGHRS, CDR2 YFSETQ. V shed 10 bases and J shed 1 base, with 16 bases lying between them. The CDR3 length is 14 residues. The chain's CDR3 is CASQEAARTDTQYF. In nucleotides, the CDR3 is TGCGCCTCCCAGGAAGCCGCCCGCACAGATACGCAGTATTTT.

This clonotype has just a few counts. V is TRBV7-2 and J is TRBJ2-7, with D maybe TRBD2 (6 bases). With 4 bases removed from V and 3 bases from J, the gap between germline ends came to 16 bases. From germline, CDR1 is SGHTA and CDR2 FQGNSA. There are 15 residues in the CDR3. The CDR3 region has the DNA TGTGCCAGCAGCTCCGGGACTCCGAACGGCTACGAGCAGTACTTC. Its translation: CASSSGTPNGYEQYF.

This clonotype came up a few times. This chain links TRBV12-3 or TRBV12-4 with TRBJ1-5; maybe TRBD1 (5 bases). V was cut by 7 bases and J by 4 bases, with 14 bases left in between. The CDR3 has 14 residues. CDR3 amino acids: CASTGGVGNQPQHF. The CDR3 DNA reads TGTGCCAGCACCGGGGGGGTTGGTAATCAGCCCCAGCATTTT.

A few counts support this clonotype. The chain links TRBV11-2 to TRBJ2-7; D remains unclear. Germline V gene sequence: CDR1 SGHAT, CDR2 FQNNGV. The V gene lost 1 base and the J gene lost 1 base, with 8 bases spanning the gap. CDR3 length: 14 residues. CDR3: CASSLVLGSYEQYV. The CDR3 DNA is TGTGCCAGCAGCTTAGTTCTGGGGTCCTACGAGCAGTACGTC.

Only a few counts were recorded for this clonotype. The chain joins TRBV29-1 to TRBJ2-4, with 10 bases matching TRBD2. Losses at the gene ends were 4 bases for V and 0 bases for J; bases not matched to a gene: 0. The CDR3 covers 14 residues. CDR1 SQVTM and CDR2 ANQGSEA come from the germline V gene. The CDR3 DNA is TGCAGCGTTGGACTAGCGGGAGCCAAAAACATTCAGTACTTC. Translation: CSVGLAGAKNIQYF.

This clonotype came up a few times. The rearrangement uses TRBV20-1 and TRBJ2-5; D is perhaps TRBD2 (5 bases). The germline V gene has CDR1 DFQATT and CDR2 SNEGSKA (reference sequence). The V end was cut by 5 bases, the J end by 5 bases, with 18 bases between. The CDR3 totals 14 residues. The CDR3 loop is CSARGLSGSETQYF. The CDR3 bases are TGCAGTGCTCGCGGACTCTCTGGTTCGGAGACCCAGTACTTC.

This clonotype was seen a handful of times. The chain couples TRBV10-3 to TRBJ2-1; a possible D gene is TRBD2 (6 bases). The germline V and J ends were trimmed by 11 bases and 8 bases, with 22 bases remaining between them. The CDR3 is 14 residues long. Germline CDR1 reads ENHRY; CDR2 reads SYGVKD. CDR3 DNA: TGTGCCGCCTCTTTCGGCGGGATCGACCATGAGCAGTTCTTC. Protein sequence: CAASFGGIDHEQFF.

The rearrangement uses TRBV3-1 and TRBJ2-4; D remains ambiguous. The CDR3 runs to 11 residues. Between the trimmed V and J ends, which lost 1 base and 7 bases, there was a span of 2 bases. Germline V gene data show CDR1 as LGHDT and CDR2 as YNNKEL (reference sequence). Here the CDR3 DNA reads TGTGCCAGCAGCCAAGCCAACATTCAGTACTTC. This translates into CASSQANIQYF.

This clonotype was picked up a small number of times. The chain has TRBV2 and TRBJ1-2; D possibly corresponds to TRBD1 (5 bases). CDR1 and CDR2 from the germline V gene are SNHLY and FYNNEI. V lost 2 bases, J lost 8 bases, and 18 bases lay in between. This CDR3 spans 15 amino acids. CDR3 amino acids: CASSETQGYLGGYTF. CDR3 DNA: TGTGCCAGCAGTGAAACGCAGGGCTATTTGGGAGGCTACACCTTC.

The chain carries TRBV7-8 and TRBJ2-7; perhaps D is TRBD1 or TRBD2 (5 bases each). This CDR3 region has 16 residues. V lost 4 bases to trimming and J lost 3 bases, with 19 bases between them. Germline CDR1 SGHVS, CDR2 FQNEAQ. In DNA form, the CDR3 reads TGTGCCAGCAGCTACGGTAGGGACCCAGCATTCTACGAGCAGTACGTC. This encodes CASSYGRDPAFYEQYV.

The chain links TRBV20-1 to TRBJ2-3, with a tentative D call TRBD1 (6 bases). Germline V lookup: CDR1 DFQATT, CDR2 SNEGSKA (reference sequence). With 4 bases removed from V and 3 bases from J, the gap between germline ends came to 14 bases. The CDR3 loop spans 14 amino acids. For the CDR3, the DNA is TGCAGTGCTATAAACCCGCAGGGGACAGATACGCAGTATTTT. Encoded protein: CSAINPQGTDTQYF.

This clonotype occurred a few times. The V call is TRBV5-5, the J call TRBJ1-4; D remains unclear. The V gene's germline CDR1 is SGHKS and CDR2 YYEKEE (reference sequence). With 1 base removed from V and 7 bases from J, the gap between germline ends came to 8 bases. This CDR3 contains 13 residues. CDR3 nucleotides: TGTGCCAGCAGCTTGTTTGTGGGTGAAAAACTGTTTTTT. Translating it yields CASSLFVGEKLFF. Full variable domain (missing parts from reference TRBV5-5 and TRBJ1-4): DAGVTQSPTHLIKTRGQQVTLRCSPISGHKSVSWYQQVLGQGPQFIFQYYEKEERGRGNFPDRFSARQFPNYSSELNVNALLLGDSALYLCASSLFVGEKLFFGSGTQLSVL.

The rearrangement joins TRBV5-1 to TRBJ2-1, with a tentative D call TRBD1 (6 bases). V was cut by 5 bases and J by 0 bases, with 12 bases left in between. CDR1 and CDR2 (germline): SGHRS, YFSETQ. This CDR3 contains 15 residues. The CDR3 loop is CASRSGVNSYNEQFF. For the CDR3, the DNA is TGCGCCAGCAGGTCAGGGGTCAACTCCTACAATGAGCAGTTCTTC.

This sequence joins TRBV11-2 and TRBJ1-1; D gene ambiguous. The CDR3 extends over 14 amino acids. V shed 1 base and J shed 7 bases, with 13 bases lying between them. Germline V gives CDR1 SGHAT, CDR2 FQNNGV. CDR3 sequence: CASSLGSGSFEAFF. For the CDR3, the DNA is TGTGCCAGCAGCTTAGGGTCGGGTTCGTTTGAAGCTTTCTTT.

The rearrangement joins TRBV20-1 to TRBJ2-1, with 9 bases lining up with TRBD2. The ends lost 2 bases at V and 8 bases at J; junction bases unmatched: 10. CDR1 DFQATT and CDR2 SNEGSKA come from the germline V gene (reference sequence). The CDR3 has 15 amino acids. Here the CDR3 DNA reads TGCAGTGCTAGATTTCGAGCGGGAGGTCGGGATGAGCAGTTCTTC. Its translation: CSARFRAGGRDEQFF.